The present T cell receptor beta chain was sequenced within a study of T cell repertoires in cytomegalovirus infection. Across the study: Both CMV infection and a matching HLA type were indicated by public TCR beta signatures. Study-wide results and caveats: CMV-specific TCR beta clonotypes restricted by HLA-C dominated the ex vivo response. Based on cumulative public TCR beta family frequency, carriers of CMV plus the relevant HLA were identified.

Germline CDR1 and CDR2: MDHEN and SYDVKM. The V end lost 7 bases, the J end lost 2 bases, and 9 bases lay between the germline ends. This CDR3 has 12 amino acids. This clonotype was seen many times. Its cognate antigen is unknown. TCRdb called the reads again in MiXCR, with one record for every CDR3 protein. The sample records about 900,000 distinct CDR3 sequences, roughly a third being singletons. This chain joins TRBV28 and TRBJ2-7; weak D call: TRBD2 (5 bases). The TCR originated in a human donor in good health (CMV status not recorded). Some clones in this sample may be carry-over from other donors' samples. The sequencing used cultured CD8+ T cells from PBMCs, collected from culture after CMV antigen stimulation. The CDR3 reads CASNSAAYEQYF. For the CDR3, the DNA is TGTGCCAGCAATAGCGCAGCCTACGAGCAGTACTTC.